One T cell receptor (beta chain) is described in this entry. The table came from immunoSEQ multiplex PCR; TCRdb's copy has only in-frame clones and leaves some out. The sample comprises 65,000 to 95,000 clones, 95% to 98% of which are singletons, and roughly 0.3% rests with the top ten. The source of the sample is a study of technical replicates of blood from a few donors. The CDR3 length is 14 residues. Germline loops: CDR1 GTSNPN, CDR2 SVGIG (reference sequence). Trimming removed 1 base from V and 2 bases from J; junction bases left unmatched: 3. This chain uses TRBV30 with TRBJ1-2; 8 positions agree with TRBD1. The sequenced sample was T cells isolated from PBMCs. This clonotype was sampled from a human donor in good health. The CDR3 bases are TGTGCCTGGAGTGACAGGGGGGAGAACTATGGCTACACCTTC. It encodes CAWSDRGENYGYTF.